Only one count was recorded for the clone carrying this TCR beta chain. Its antigen is unidentified. This CDR3 has 14 amino acids. The germline V and J ends were trimmed by 3 bases and 1 base, with 9 bases remaining between them. Germline lookup yields CDR1 KGHSH and CDR2 LQKENI. This specimen comes from a study of T cell responses to AZD1222 COVID-19 vaccine. Broader study findings: A rise in Spike-specific TCR breadth and depth followed two AZD1222 doses. Repertoire samples came only from after the peak T cell response. There were mostly white British donors and more females than males, and clonal diversity was possibly underestimated.

Here immunoSEQ multiplex PCR was the method, and the copy in TCRdb shows in-frame clones only, minus some. The sample carries around 100,000 clones, roughly 88% recorded once. The rearrangement links TRBV18 to TRBJ1-1; possibly TRBD1 for D (5 bases). The TCR originated in an adult in good health. The material sequenced was peripheral blood, taken on day 0 of AZD1222 vaccination. The CDR3 coding sequence is TGTGCCAGCTCACCTGGGGGGACGAACACTGAAGCTTTCTTT. It is translated as CASSPGGTNTEAFF.